What follows is one TCR beta chain and its context. The assay was immunoSEQ multiplex PCR, and TCRdb's table has in-frame clones only and misses some. The sample gives some 150,000 clones, 90% to 95% of which show up once; less than 1.6% is in the top ten. This record belongs to a study of control samples from healthy donors and cancer patients. The CDR3 has 11 residues. V lost 3 bases and J 4 bases, leaving 2 bases between the germline ends. The germline V gene encodes CDR1 KGHSH and CDR2 LQKENI. This clonotype was obtained from a woman under 40 in good health. The chain combines TRBV18 with TRBJ2-3, with D unresolved. The sample taken for sequencing was blood. As DNA, the CDR3 is TGTGCCAGCTCACCGTCAGATACGCAGTATTTT. It encodes CASSPSDTQYF. The entire variable domain, with the rest obtained from reference TRBV18 and TRBJ2-3, is as follows: NAGVMQNPRHLVRRRGQEARLRCSPMKGHSHVYWYRQLPEEGLKFMVYLQKENIIDESGMPKERFSAEFPKEGPSILRIQQVVRGDSAAYFCASSPSDTQYFGPGTRLTVL.